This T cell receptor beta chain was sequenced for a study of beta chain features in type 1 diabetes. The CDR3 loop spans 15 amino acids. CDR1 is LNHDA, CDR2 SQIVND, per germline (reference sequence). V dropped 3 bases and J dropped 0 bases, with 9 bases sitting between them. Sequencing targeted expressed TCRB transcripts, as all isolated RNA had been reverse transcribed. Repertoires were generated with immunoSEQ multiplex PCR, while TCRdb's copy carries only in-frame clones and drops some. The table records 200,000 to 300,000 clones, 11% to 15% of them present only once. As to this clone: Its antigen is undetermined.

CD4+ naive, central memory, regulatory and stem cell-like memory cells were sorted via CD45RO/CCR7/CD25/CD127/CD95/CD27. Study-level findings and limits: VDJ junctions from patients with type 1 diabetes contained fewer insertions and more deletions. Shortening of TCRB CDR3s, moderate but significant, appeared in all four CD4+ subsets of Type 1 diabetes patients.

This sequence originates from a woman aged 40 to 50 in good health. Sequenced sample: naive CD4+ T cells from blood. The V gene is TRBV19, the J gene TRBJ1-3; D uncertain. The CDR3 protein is CASSIGHSSGNTIYF. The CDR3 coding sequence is TGTGCCAGTAGTATTGGGCACAGCTCTGGAAACACCATATATTTT.